The clone carrying this T cell receptor (beta chain) was seen at least ten times. The target antigen is unknown. For TCR beta, libraries came from iRepertoire HTBI primers and Arm-PCR of CDR3 regions. One entry per CDR3 protein results from TCRdb running MiXCR on the multiplex PCR reads. Seen here are under 400,000 distinct CDR3 sequences, 16% observed once, and the top ten hold 25% to 30%. Time point here: newly diagnosed GD, antithyroid drugs for less than 3 months. The TCR library was made from RNA extracted from PBMCs. The data derive from a study of regulatory T cells in long-lasting Graves disease. Trimming took off 3 bases at V and 11 bases at J, with 14 bases between the two ends. Germline V gene data show CDR1 as LGHNA and CDR2 as YSLEER. The CDR3 has 14 residues. Findings and caveats of the study: When disease was persistent, TRBV28, TRBJ1-2 and TRBJ2-5 were the favored segments. The study found persistent patients shared more public clonotypes (roughly 2,500) than new patients (approximately 970).

A further study also used this sample, focusing on T cells in Graves' hyperthyroidism and ophthalmopathy. From that report: The study defined stable Graves' hyperthyroidism as no ophthalmopathy progression within 18 months.

The chain combines TRBV4-3 with TRBJ1-6; D is uncertain. The specimen comprised peripheral blood mononuclear cells (PBMCs), sampled at new diagnosis, from a patient treated with antithyroid drugs. The clonotype comes from a man in his forties with Graves disease. CDR3 protein: CASSHPRTGTPLHF. CDR3 nucleotides: TGCGCCAGCAGCCACCCCCGGACTGGGACACCCCTCCACTTT.